One TCR beta chain is described in this entry. Its antigen is not identified. The data originate from a study of T cell repertoires in cytomegalovirus infection. TCRdb called the reads again in MiXCR, with one record for every CDR3 protein. The sample has more than 250,000 distinct CDR3 sequences; 20% to 25% are singletons. V was pared by 6 bases and J by 3 bases, with 15 bases between. CDR1 is SNHLY and CDR2 is FYNNEI in the germline V gene. The length of the CDR3 is 15 residues. The sample consisted of cultured PBMCs, taken from culture after CMV antigen stimulation. The receptor was derived from a human donor in good health (CMV status not recorded). Some clones in this sample may be carry-over from other donors' samples. V gene TRBV2 combines with J gene TRBJ2-1, with D tentatively TRBD2 (5 bases). CDR3: CASRPARGNYNEQFF. The DNA of the CDR3 is TGTGCCAGCAGGCCAGCTCGGGGAAACTACAATGAGCAGTTCTTC.